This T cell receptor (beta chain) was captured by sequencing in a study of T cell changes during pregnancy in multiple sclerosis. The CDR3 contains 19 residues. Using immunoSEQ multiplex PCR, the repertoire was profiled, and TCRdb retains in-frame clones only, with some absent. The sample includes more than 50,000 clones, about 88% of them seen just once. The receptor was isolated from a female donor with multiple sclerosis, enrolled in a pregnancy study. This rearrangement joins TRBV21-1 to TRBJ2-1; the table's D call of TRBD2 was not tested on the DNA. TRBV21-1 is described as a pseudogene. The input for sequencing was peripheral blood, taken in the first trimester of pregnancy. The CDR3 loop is CASSLITKQLVNRANEQFF. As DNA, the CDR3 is TGTGCCAGCAGCCTCATAACTAAGCAGCTAGTAAACCGCGCCAATGAGCAGTTCTTC.